This T cell receptor (beta chain) was captured by sequencing in a study of CD8+ T cells in alopecia areata. Study-wide context: Tofacitinib lasted 6 to 18 months, then 6 months off drug.

This clone occurred a few times. Antigen specificity is unknown. This CDR3 comprises 11 residues. Germline loops: CDR1 SQVTM, CDR2 ANQGSEA. Trimming removed 5 bases from V and 1 base from J, with 5 bases in between. Following RNA extraction, reverse transcription yielded cDNA that acted as the sequencing template. The assay was immunoSEQ multiplex PCR, and TCRdb's table has in-frame clones only and misses some. The sample has around 300,000 clones; 50% to 75% are singletons. Treatment: oral pan-JAK inhibitor, 5-10 mg twice daily. Peripheral blood samples and lesional scalp punch biopsies were obtained from alopecia areata patients. The sorting of PBMCs gave CD4+ and CD8+ T cells. General observations from the study: Many expanded lesional clones stayed in scalp and blood while on tofacitinib.

This receptor was obtained from a human donor with alopecia areata. V gene TRBV29-1 combines with J gene TRBJ1-1; D is unresolved. The sample was CD4+ T cells sorted from blood, taken at roughly week 52, from a patient treated with tofacitinib. The chain's CDR3 is CSVQPNTEAFF. DNA of the CDR3: TGCAGCGTTCAACCGAACACTGAAGCTTTCTTT.